What follows is one TCR beta chain and its context. No antigen is known for it. Normal lung was taken at the farthest possible site, at least 3 cm from tumour. The CDR3 extends over 15 amino acids. Germline loops: CDR1 SGHTA, CDR2 FQGNSA. J was trimmed by 7 bases and V by 1 base; bases with no gene match: 2. This specimen comes from a study of immune cell composition in non-small cell lung cancer. Study-level background: Most cases were lung adenocarcinoma or squamous cell carcinoma. Whole-study results and caveats: Clones >0.5% enriched in tumour were rarer in adenocarcinoma (around 35%) than squamous (roughly 75%).

Only in-frame clones appear in the TCRdb table, and some are missing; sequencing was by immunoSEQ multiplex PCR. The table records thousands of clones, roughly two thirds of them present only once. J is TRBJ1-4 and V is TRBV7-2; 11 bases agree with TRBD1. This TCR came from a human donor with non-small cell lung cancer. Sequenced material: non-adjacent lung tissue. The CDR3: CASSLGGQGGEKLFF. CDR3 nucleotides: TGTGCCAGCAGCTTAGGGGGACAGGGGGGTGAAAAACTGTTTTTT. Drawing the rest from reference TRBV7-2 and TRBJ1-4, the complete variable domain is GAGVSQSPSNKVTEKGKDVELRCDPISGHTALYWYRQSLGQGLEFLIYFQGNSAPDKSGLPSDRFSAERTGGSVSTLTIQRTQQEDSAVYLCASSLGGQGGEKLFFGSGTQLSVL.